This is a list of T cell receptor beta chains from one sample in a study of blood T cell repertoires in COVID-19. Only in-frame clones appear in the TCRdb table, and some are missing; sequencing was by immunoSEQ multiplex PCR. The table lists over 200,000 clones, roughly 84% of them singletons, with over 15% in the top ten. The specimen sequenced was peripheral blood. Every receptor here comes from a woman of 80 years or more with active or convalescent COVID-19. The conserved cysteine and the conserved F or W are not part of the CDR3 here. The D gene is left open where the match is weak. For some rows the clone size is stated as once, few or many, or as a class when expanded; others skip it.

d_call: NA; v_call: TRBV27; clone_size: NA; cdr3_aa: ASSFRRLGTYEQY
d_call: TRBD2; v_call: TRBV7-9; clone_size: NA; cdr3_aa: ASSPRLAGEYNEQF
d_call: NA; v_call: TRBV9; clone_size: NA; cdr3_aa: ASSVVEGYGYT
d_call: TRBD2; v_call: TRBV7-2; clone_size: NA; cdr3_aa: ASSSTSGRFEQY
d_call: NA; v_call: TRBV28; clone_size: NA; cdr3_aa: ASTTGTKQAF
d_call: NA; v_call: TRBV16; clone_size: NA; cdr3_aa: ASSQSSSYGYT
d_call: TRBD2; v_call: TRBV12-3/TRBV12-4; clone_size: NA; cdr3_aa: ASSAGGRETQY
d_call: NA; v_call: TRBV6-2/TRBV6-3; clone_size: NA; cdr3_aa: ASSYLPRGSNQPQH
d_call: TRBD1; v_call: TRBV5-1; clone_size: NA; cdr3_aa: ASSPQTGRMNTEAF
d_call: NA; v_call: TRBV11-3; clone_size: once; cdr3_aa: ASSLDRVGNTIY
d_call: NA; v_call: TRBV19; clone_size: NA; cdr3_aa: ASSIATIDEKLF
d_call: NA; v_call: TRBV28; clone_size: NA; cdr3_aa: ASTHRVWTEAF
d_call: NA; v_call: TRBV5-5; clone_size: NA; cdr3_aa: ASSLVQGLNYEQY
d_call: TRBD1; v_call: TRBV14; clone_size: NA; cdr3_aa: ASGQGAYEQY
d_call: NA; v_call: TRBV9; clone_size: NA; cdr3_aa: ASSDDREANEQF
d_call: NA; v_call: TRBV5-4; clone_size: NA; cdr3_aa: ASSLDPGIAGELF
d_call: TRBD1; v_call: TRBV7-9; clone_size: NA; cdr3_aa: ASSPGTGRYEQY
d_call: NA; v_call: TRBV7-8; clone_size: NA; cdr3_aa: ASSLAGVNSPLH
d_call: TRBD1; v_call: TRBV9; clone_size: NA; cdr3_aa: ASSPRTGWTEAF
d_call: NA; v_call: TRBV15; clone_size: NA; cdr3_aa: ATSRGKQGYEQY
d_call: NA; v_call: TRBV27; clone_size: NA; cdr3_aa: ASNGGRYTEAF
d_call: NA; v_call: TRBV5-6; clone_size: NA; cdr3_aa: ASSLGDTQY
d_call: TRBD2; v_call: TRBV15; clone_size: NA; cdr3_aa: ATTLGGSAYEQY
d_call: TRBD1; v_call: TRBV27; clone_size: many; cdr3_aa: ASSFRDRGHGYT
d_call: TRBD1; v_call: TRBV15; clone_size: NA; cdr3_aa: ATSRGQGNSPLH
d_call: TRBD1; v_call: TRBV13; clone_size: NA; cdr3_aa: ASSFGTGGNTIY
d_call: TRBD2; v_call: TRBV9; clone_size: NA; cdr3_aa: ASKRLAGEGNEQF
d_call: TRBD2; v_call: TRBV14; clone_size: NA; cdr3_aa: ASSPSLSRGGVYETQY
d_call: TRBD2; v_call: TRBV29-1; clone_size: NA; cdr3_aa: SGTSDYYEQY
d_call: TRBD1; v_call: TRBV7-6; clone_size: few; cdr3_aa: ASSPRPGQGNNEQF
d_call: TRBD2; v_call: TRBV11-3; clone_size: NA; cdr3_aa: ASSRFLAAYQETQY
d_call: NA; v_call: TRBV6-4; clone_size: NA; cdr3_aa: ASSVGVSSYNEQF
d_call: NA; v_call: TRBV7-2; clone_size: NA; cdr3_aa: ASSPGQYTEAF
d_call: NA; v_call: TRBV5-4; clone_size: once; cdr3_aa: ASSLAAGQPQH
d_call: NA; v_call: TRBV18; clone_size: once; cdr3_aa: ASSRWGEQGMGTGANVLT
d_call: TRBD1; v_call: TRBV30; clone_size: NA; cdr3_aa: AWSVKGQEMF
d_call: NA; v_call: TRBV30; clone_size: NA; cdr3_aa: AWPGVTAADQPQH
d_call: TRBD1; v_call: TRBV2; clone_size: NA; cdr3_aa: ASTTGETQY
d_call: NA; v_call: TRBV11-3; clone_size: NA; cdr3_aa: ASSLDSAQGINEQF
d_call: NA; v_call: TRBV5-8; clone_size: NA; cdr3_aa: ASSLDRPPYGYT
d_call: TRBD1; v_call: TRBV18; clone_size: NA; cdr3_aa: ASTITGDQGYT
d_call: TRBD1; v_call: TRBV29-1; clone_size: NA; cdr3_aa: SATGTNTEAF
d_call: NA; v_call: TRBV10-3; clone_size: NA; cdr3_aa: AISTGTSNTGELF
d_call: NA; v_call: TRBV28; clone_size: once; cdr3_aa: ASSLRREKLF
d_call: NA; v_call: TRBV2; clone_size: NA; cdr3_aa: ASSAEGGAGPSPEAF
d_call: TRBD2; v_call: TRBV9; clone_size: NA; cdr3_aa: ASSTRSGGANTQY
d_call: TRBD2; v_call: TRBV3-1/TRBV3-2; clone_size: NA; cdr3_aa: ASSRPTSGRTSTDTQY
d_call: TRBD1; v_call: TRBV27; clone_size: NA; cdr3_aa: ASSLRTIPGQGGTGELF
d_call: NA; v_call: TRBV6-2/TRBV6-3; clone_size: NA; cdr3_aa: ASSQLTLQAYGYT
d_call: NA; v_call: TRBV11-3; clone_size: NA; cdr3_aa: ASSPNRVRVYEQY
d_call: NA; v_call: TRBV19; clone_size: NA; cdr3_aa: ASSIARTYEQY
d_call: NA; v_call: TRBV7-2; clone_size: NA; cdr3_aa: ASSPNSGQPQH
d_call: TRBD1; v_call: TRBV28; clone_size: once; cdr3_aa: ASSPEDRGGYT
d_call: TRBD1; v_call: TRBV28; clone_size: few; cdr3_aa: ASSRRQGGNTIY
d_call: TRBD1; v_call: TRBV18; clone_size: NA; cdr3_aa: ASSVQGGTEAF
d_call: NA; v_call: TRBV7-8; clone_size: NA; cdr3_aa: ASSLEPLGRALRSNQPQH
d_call: TRBD1; v_call: TRBV5-1; clone_size: once; cdr3_aa: ASSMDGQGTEAF
d_call: NA; v_call: TRBV5-8; clone_size: few; cdr3_aa: ASSLVGGYT
d_call: NA; v_call: TRBV2; clone_size: NA; cdr3_aa: ASSEGGTPVDTQY
d_call: TRBD2; v_call: TRBV7-2; clone_size: NA; cdr3_aa: ASSNSGGYNEQF